This T cell receptor (beta chain) was sequenced in a study of T cell repertoires in cytomegalovirus infection. Study summary: Carrying CMV and the relevant HLA type showed in public TCR beta signatures.

Using its own MiXCR run on the reads, TCRdb lists one record per CDR3 protein. The profile shows about 230,000 distinct CDR3 sequences, roughly 23% of them singletons. The CDR3 runs 16 residues. The V gene end was trimmed by 4 bases and the J gene end by 5 bases; junction bases not matched to a gene: 12. CDR1 and CDR2 (germline): DFQATT, SNEGSKA (reference sequence). The chain has TRBV20-1 and TRBJ1-5; 9 nucleotides agree with TRBD1. The sequence derives from a human donor in good health (CMV status not recorded). Some clones in this sample may be carry-over from other donors' samples. The sequenced material came from CD8+ T cells from PBMCs. DNA of the CDR3: TGCAGTGCTAAAGCACCGGGACAGGGAGTCGATCAGCCCCAGCATTTT. It codes for CSAKAPGQGVDQPQHF.